The clone carrying this T cell receptor beta chain was counted between two and nine times. Antigen unknown. This specimen comes from a study of early T cells in non-severe SARS-CoV-2 infection. Overall study: Sequencing used unsorted whole-blood bulk RNA, so chains lack pairing.

Germline values: CDR1 SNHLY, CDR2 FYNNEI. The CDR3 has 15 amino acids. V lost 2 bases and J lost 5, with 13 bases in between. The study's findings and limits: Anti-spike CD8 specificities were favored by VDJdb matching, whose results missed private and CD4 specificities.

Unique molecular identifier tags were affixed to discrete cDNA molecules. TCRdb called the 5' RACE reads again in MiXCR, with one record for every CDR3 protein. The table shows around 82,000 distinct CDR3 sequences, with under 15% occurring only once. The chain is built from TRBV2 and TRBJ1-5; weak D call: TRBD1 (5 bases). The source of this sequence is an adult who was a healthcare worker with PCR-confirmed SARS-CoV-2 infection or an uninfected control (not recorded which). Sequencing was carried out using whole blood. CDR3 region: CASSEWGGSHQPQHF. The CDR3 DNA reads as TGTGCCAGCAGTGAATGGGGCGGCAGCCATCAGCCCCAGCATTTT.